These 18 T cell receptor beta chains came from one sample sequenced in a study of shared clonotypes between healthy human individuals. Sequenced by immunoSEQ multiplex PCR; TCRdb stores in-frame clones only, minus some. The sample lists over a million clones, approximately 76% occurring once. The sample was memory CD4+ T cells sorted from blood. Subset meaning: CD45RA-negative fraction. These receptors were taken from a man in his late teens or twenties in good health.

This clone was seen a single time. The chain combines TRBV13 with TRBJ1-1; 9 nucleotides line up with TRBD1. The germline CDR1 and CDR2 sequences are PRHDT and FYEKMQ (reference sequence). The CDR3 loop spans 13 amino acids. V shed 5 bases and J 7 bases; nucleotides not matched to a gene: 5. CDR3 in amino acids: CASSRGQGVEAFF. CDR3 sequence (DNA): TGTGCCAGCAGCCGGGGACAGGGAGTTGAAGCTTTCTTT.

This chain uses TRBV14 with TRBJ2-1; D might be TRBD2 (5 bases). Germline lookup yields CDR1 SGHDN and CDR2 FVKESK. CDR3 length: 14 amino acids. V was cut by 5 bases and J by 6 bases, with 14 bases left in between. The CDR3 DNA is TGTGCCAGCAGCGGACTTGGGAGAAGCAATGAGCAGTTCTTC. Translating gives CASSGLGRSNEQFF.

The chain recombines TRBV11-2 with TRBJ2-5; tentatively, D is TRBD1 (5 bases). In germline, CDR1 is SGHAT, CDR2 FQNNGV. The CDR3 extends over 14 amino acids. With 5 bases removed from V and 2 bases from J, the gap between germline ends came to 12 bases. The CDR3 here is CASSTGHLQETQYF. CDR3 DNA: TGTGCCAGCAGCACCGGACACTTACAAGAGACCCAGTACTTC.

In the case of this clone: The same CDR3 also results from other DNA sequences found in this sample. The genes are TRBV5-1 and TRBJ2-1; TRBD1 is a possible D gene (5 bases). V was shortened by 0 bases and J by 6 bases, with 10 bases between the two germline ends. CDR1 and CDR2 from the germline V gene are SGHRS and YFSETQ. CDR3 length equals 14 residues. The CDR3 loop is CASSLGTGGNEQFF. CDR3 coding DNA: TGCGCCAGCAGCTTGGGTACAGGCGGCAATGAGCAGTTCTTC.

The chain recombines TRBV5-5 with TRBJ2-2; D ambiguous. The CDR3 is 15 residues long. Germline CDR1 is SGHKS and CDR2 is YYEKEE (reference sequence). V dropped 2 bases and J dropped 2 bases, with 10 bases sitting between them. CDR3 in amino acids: CASSFSQRNTGELFF. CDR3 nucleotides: TGTGCCAGCAGCTTTTCACAGCGTAACACCGGGGAGCTGTTTTTT. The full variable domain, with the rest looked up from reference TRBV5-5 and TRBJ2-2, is DAGVTQSPTHLIKTRGQQVTLRCSPISGHKSVSWYQQVLGQGPQFIFQYYEKEERGRGNFPDRFSARQFPNYSSELNVNALLLGDSALYLCASSFSQRNTGELFFGEGSRLTVL.

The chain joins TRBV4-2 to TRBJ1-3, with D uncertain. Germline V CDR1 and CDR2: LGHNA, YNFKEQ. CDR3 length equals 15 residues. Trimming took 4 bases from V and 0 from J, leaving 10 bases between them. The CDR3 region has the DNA TGTGCCAGCAGCCGACGGGGAGACTCTGGAAACACCATATATTTT. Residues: CASSRRGDSGNTIYF.

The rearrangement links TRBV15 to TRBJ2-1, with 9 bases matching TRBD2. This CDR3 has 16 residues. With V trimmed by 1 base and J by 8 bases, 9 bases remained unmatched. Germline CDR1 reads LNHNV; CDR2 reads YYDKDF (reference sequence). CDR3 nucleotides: TGTGCCACCAGCAGAGCTGGTAGCGGGAGCGGGTATGAGCAGTTCTTC. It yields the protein CATSRAGSGSGYEQFF.

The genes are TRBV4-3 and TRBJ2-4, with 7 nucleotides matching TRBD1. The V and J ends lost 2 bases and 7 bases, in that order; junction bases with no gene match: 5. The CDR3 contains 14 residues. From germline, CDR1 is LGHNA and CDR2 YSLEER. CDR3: CASSQSDRVNIQYF. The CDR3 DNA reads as TGCGCCAGCAGCCAATCCGACAGGGTGAACATTCAGTACTTC.

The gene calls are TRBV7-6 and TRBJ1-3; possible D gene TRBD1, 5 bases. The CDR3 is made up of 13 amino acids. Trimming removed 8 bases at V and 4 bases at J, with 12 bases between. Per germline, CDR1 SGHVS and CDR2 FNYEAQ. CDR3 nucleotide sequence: TGTGCCAGCGGGGACTTCCTGGGAAACACCATATATTTT. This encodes CASGDFLGNTIYF.

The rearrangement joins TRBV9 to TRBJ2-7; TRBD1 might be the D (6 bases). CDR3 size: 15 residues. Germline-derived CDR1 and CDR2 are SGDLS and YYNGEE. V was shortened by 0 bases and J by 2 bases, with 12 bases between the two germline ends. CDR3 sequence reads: CASSVAPGTTYEQYF. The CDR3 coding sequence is TGTGCCAGCAGCGTAGCTCCTGGGACAACCTACGAGCAGTACTTC.

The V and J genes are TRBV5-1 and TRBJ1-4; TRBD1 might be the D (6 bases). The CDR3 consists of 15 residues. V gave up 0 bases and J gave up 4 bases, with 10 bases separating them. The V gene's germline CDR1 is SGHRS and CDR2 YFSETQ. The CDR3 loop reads CASSLVGTINEKLFF. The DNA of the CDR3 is TGCGCCAGCAGCTTGGTTGGGACAATTAATGAAAAACTGTTTTTT.

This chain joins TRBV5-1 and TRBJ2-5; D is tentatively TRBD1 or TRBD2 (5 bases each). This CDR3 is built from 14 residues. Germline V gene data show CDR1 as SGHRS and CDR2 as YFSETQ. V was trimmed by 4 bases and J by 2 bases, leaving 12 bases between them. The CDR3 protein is CASSPRGAQETQYF. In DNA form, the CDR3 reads TGCGCCAGCAGCCCGAGGGGTGCTCAAGAGACCCAGTACTTC.

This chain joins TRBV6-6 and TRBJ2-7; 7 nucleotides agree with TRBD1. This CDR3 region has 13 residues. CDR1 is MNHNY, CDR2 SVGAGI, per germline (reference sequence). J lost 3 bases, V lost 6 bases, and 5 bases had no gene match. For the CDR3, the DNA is TGTGCCAGCAGCCGAGGACAGGACTACGAGCAGTACTTC. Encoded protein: CASSRGQDYEQYF.

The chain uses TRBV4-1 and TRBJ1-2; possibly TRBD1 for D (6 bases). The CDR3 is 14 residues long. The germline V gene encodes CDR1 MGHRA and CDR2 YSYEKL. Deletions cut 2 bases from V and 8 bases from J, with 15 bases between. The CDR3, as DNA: TGCGCCAGCAGCCAATTATCAGGGGCGGGAGGCTACACCTTC. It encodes CASSQLSGAGGYTF.

DNA for the CDR3: TGTGCCAGCAGCAAAGTCCAGGGGCAAGACACCGGGGAGCTGTTTTTT. This codes for CASSKVQGQDTGELFF. This chain connects TRBV21-1 to TRBJ2-2; no check of the table's D call, TRBD1, against the DNA was made. TRBV21-1 is termed a pseudogene. The length of the CDR3 is 16 residues.

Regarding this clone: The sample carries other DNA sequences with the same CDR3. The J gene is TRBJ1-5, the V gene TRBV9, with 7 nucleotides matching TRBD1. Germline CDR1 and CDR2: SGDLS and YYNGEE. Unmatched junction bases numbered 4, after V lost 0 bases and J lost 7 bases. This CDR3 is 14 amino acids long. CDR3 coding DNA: TGTGCCAGCAGCGTAGGACAGGGAGGCCAGCCCCAGCATTTT. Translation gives CASSVGQGGQPQHF.

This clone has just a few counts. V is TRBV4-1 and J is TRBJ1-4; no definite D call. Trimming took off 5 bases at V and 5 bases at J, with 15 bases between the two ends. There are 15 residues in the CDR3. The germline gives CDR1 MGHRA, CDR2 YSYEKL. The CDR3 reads CASSGPEGRNEKLFF. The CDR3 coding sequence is TGCGCCAGCAGCGGCCCGGAAGGCAGAAATGAAAAACTGTTTTTT.

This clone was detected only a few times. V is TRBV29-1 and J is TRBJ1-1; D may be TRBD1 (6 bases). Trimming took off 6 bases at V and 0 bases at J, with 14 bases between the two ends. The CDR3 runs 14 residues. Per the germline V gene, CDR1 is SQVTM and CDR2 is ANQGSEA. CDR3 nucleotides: TGCAGCGTAGGGGGTCCGGGGATGAACACTGAAGCTTTCTTT. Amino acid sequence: CSVGGPGMNTEAFF.